The T cell receptor beta chain described here comes from a study of blood T cell repertoires in COVID-19. The length of the CDR3 is 14 residues. Germline V gene lookup returns CDR1 SGHNT and CDR2 YENEEA. J was trimmed by 5 bases and V by 4 bases; bases with no gene match: 5. Individuals drawn from around 25 US areas were roughly 18 to 89 years old. Assignment of participants to cohorts was predicated upon participant-reported clinical history. Assay used: immunoSEQ multiplex PCR; TCRdb lists only in-frame clones, some missing. The repertoire includes under 250,000 clones, about 79% of them detected once, and 3% to 4% sits in the top ten.

The sequence derives from a woman in her sixties who had recovered from COVID-19. The V gene is TRBV11-3, the J gene TRBJ1-5, with 7 bases fitting TRBD1. The sequencing input was PBMCs or T cells enriched from blood (not recorded which). The CDR3 sequence is CASSWDRRDQPQHF. DNA of the CDR3: TGTGCCAGCAGCTGGGACAGAAGAGATCAGCCCCAGCATTTT.